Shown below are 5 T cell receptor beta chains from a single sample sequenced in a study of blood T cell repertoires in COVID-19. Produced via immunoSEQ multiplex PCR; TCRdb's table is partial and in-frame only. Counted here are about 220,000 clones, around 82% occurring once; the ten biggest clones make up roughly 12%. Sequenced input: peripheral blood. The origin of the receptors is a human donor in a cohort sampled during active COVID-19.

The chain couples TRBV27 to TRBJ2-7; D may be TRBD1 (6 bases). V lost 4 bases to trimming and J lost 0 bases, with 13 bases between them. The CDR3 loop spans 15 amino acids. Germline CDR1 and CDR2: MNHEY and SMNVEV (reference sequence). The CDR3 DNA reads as TGTGCCAGCAGTTCACATGACAGGAGCTCCTACGAGCAGTACTTC. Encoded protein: CASSSHDRSSYEQYF.

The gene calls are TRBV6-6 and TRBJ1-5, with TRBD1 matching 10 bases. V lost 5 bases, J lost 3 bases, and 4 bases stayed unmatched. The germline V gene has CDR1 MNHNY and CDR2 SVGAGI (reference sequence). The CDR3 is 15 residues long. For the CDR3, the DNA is TGTGCCAGCAGTCGGACAGGGGGGAACAATCAGCCCCAGCATTTT. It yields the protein CASSRTGGNNQPQHF.

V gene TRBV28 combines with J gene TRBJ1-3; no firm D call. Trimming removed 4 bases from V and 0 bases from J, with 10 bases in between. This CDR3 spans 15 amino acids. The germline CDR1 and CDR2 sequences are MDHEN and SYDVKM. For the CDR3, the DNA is TGTGCCAGCAGTTCGAACTTCCACTCTGGAAACACCATATATTTT. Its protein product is CASSSNFHSGNTIYF.

The CDR3 region is CAIKAGGPGEQYF. Here the CDR3 DNA reads TGTGCCATAAAAGCGGGGGGGCCCGGGGAGCAGTACTTC. V gene TRBV10-3 combines with J gene TRBJ2-7; TRBD2 agrees at 10 bases. Per the germline V gene, CDR1 is ENHRY and CDR2 is SYGVKD. Trimming at V came to 9 bases and at J to 7 bases, leaving 9 bases not matched to a gene. The CDR3 covers 13 residues.

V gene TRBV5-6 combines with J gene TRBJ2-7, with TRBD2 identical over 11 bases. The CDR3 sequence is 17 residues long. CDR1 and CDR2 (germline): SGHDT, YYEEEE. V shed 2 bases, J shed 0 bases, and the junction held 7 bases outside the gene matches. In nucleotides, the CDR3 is TGTGCCAGCAGCTTCCGGACTAGCGGGCTTCACTCCTACGAGCAGTACTTC. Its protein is CASSFRTSGLHSYEQYF.